The T cell receptor beta chain described here comes from a study of blood T cell repertoires in COVID-19. Study-wide background: PBMCs, B-cell-depleted T cells, or T cells were the source of the cDNA or gDNA that made up the material.

Original processing methods: Counts of nucleated cells, estimated from reference gene primer amplification, were obtained. The method was immunoSEQ multiplex PCR; TCRdb's version includes in-frame clones alone and lacks a portion of them. For V, J and clone size, that table is used; D and trimming come from the DNA. The sample has about 61,000 clones; roughly 86% are singletons. Trimming left V 8 bases short and J 9 bases short, with 19 bases between. This CDR3 contains 13 residues. In germline, CDR1 is MNHNY, CDR2 SVGAGI (reference sequence). The specimen sequenced was peripheral blood. This TCR came from a woman aged 45-60 years with active or convalescent COVID-19. The chain carries TRBV6-6 and TRBJ2-5; a possible D gene is TRBD2 (6 bases). The CDR3 loop is CASRMGTRDSQYF. CDR3 bases: TGTGCCAGCCGGATGGGAACAAGGGACTCCCAGTACTTC.